The 21 T cell receptor beta chains reported below all come from one sample, sequenced in a study of CD8 T cells in Susac syndrome. With random hexamers, reverse transcription was performed on about 0.5 to 1 ug of RNA. Each CDR3 protein is one row after TCRdb ran MiXCR on the immunoSEQ multiplex PCR reads. The sample includes around 190,000 distinct CDR3 sequences, under 95% seen only once; the top ten take roughly 0.11%. The material sequenced was CD4+ T cells from PBMCs. These receptor sequences come from a human donor with Susac syndrome.

The genes are TRBV19 and TRBJ2-5; 7 nucleotides align to TRBD2. Trimming removed 5 bases from V and 5 bases from J; junction bases left unmatched: 8. The CDR3 is made up of 14 amino acids. Germline assignment: CDR1 LNHDA and CDR2 SQIVND (reference sequence). The CDR3 loop is CASSPQTSSETQYF. The CDR3 DNA is TGTGCCAGTAGTCCGCAGACTAGCTCGGAGACCCAGTACTTC.

The rearrangement links TRBV15 to TRBJ2-5, with D perhaps TRBD1 (7 bases). The CDR3 runs 17 residues. With 5 bases removed from V and 0 bases from J, the gap between germline ends came to 19 bases. Per the germline V gene, CDR1 is LNHNV and CDR2 is YYDKDF (reference sequence). CDR3: CATSPKRGTVYQETQYF. The CDR3 region has the DNA TGTGCCACCAGCCCGAAACGCGGGACAGTGTACCAAGAGACCCAGTACTTC.

The genes are TRBV20-1 and TRBJ1-1; D is undetermined. With 4 bases removed from V and 8 bases from J, the gap between germline ends came to 11 bases. Germline V gene sequence: CDR1 DFQATT, CDR2 SNEGSKA (reference sequence). The CDR3 has 11 residues. The DNA of the CDR3 is TGCAGTGCTATTGGGCCACAGGAAGCTTTCTTT. As protein: CSAIGPQEAFF.

The rearrangement joins TRBV20-1 to TRBJ1-5; 8 bases match TRBD1. The length of the CDR3 is 15 residues. V dropped 1 base and J dropped 3; count of bases not matched to a gene: 5. Per the germline V gene, CDR1 is DFQATT and CDR2 is SNEGSKA (reference sequence). CDR3 nucleotide sequence: TGCAGTGCTAGAGGGGACAGGTATTACAATCAGCCCCAGCATTTT. It translates to CSARGDRYYNQPQHF.

As for this clonotype: One junction end disagrees with the germline gene, perhaps due to a read error. The chain joins TRBV4-1 to TRBJ2-4; 7 bases line up with TRBD2. CDR1 MGHRA and CDR2 YSYEKL come from the germline V gene. The CDR3 contains 12 residues. The CDR3 sequence: CASSQERGTNHF. The DNA of the CDR3 is TGCGCCAGCAGCCAAGAGCGCGGGACTAACCACTTC.

The chain recombines TRBV29-1 with TRBJ2-3, with TRBD2 identical over 11 bases. V lost 4 bases, J lost 2 bases, and 5 bases stayed unmatched. Per the germline V gene, CDR1 is SQVTM and CDR2 is ANQGSEA. There are 15 residues in the CDR3. CDR3: CSVASSGGSTDTQYF. The CDR3 coding sequence is TGCAGCGTTGCTTCTAGCGGGGGGTCCACAGATACGCAGTATTTT.

This clonotype came up once. The gene calls are TRBV7-2 and TRBJ2-5, with 12 bases matching TRBD2. V was pared by 4 bases and J by 4 bases, with 7 bases of the junction left unmatched. The germline CDR1 and CDR2 sequences are SGHTA and FQGNSA. The CDR3 has 16 residues. This CDR3 reads CASSYPLAGGGETQYF. CDR3 in DNA: TGTGCCAGCAGCTACCCTCTAGCGGGGGGGGGAGAGACCCAGTACTTC.

The J gene is TRBJ2-1, the V gene TRBV3-1; TRBD1 might be the D (5 bases). The CDR3 consists of 13 residues. Germline V gene lookup returns CDR1 LGHDT and CDR2 YNNKEL (reference sequence). Deletions cut 2 bases from V and 9 bases from J, with 11 bases between. CDR3 DNA sequence: TGTGCCAGCAGCCAATCCAGGGTCGGTGAGCAGTTCTTC. Translating gives CASSQSRVGEQFF.

V is TRBV6-2 or TRBV6-3 and J is TRBJ2-3, with D unresolved. The CDR3 has 12 amino acids. The germline CDR1 and CDR2 sequences are MNHEY and SVGEGT. The germline V and J ends were trimmed by 4 bases and 4 bases, with 6 bases remaining between them. For the CDR3, the DNA is TGTGCCAGCAGTTTCGGATCAGATACGCAGTATTTT. It encodes CASSFGSDTQYF.

As concerns this clonotype: The junction departs from germline at one end; a sequencing error may be responsible. V usage is TRBV29-1 and J usage is TRBJ2-7; unclear D gene. The CDR3 is 12 residues long. CDR1 is SQVTM, CDR2 ANQGSEA, per germline. DNA of the CDR3: TGCAGCGTTTCTCACAGCTCCTACGAGCAGCACTTC. This codes for CSVSHSSYEQHF.

The CDR3, as DNA: TGTGCCAGCTCGCCGACAGGGGCCACAGATACGCAGTATTTT. Translation gives CASSPTGATDTQYF. The chain links TRBV18 to TRBJ2-3; 8 nucleotides match TRBD1. Germline V gives CDR1 KGHSH, CDR2 LQKENI. Trimming took 6 bases from V and 2 from J; bases not matched to a gene: 4. This CDR3 contains 14 residues.

The chain combines TRBV4-1 with TRBJ1-4; D not certain. Trimming shortened V by 1 base and J by 4 bases, and 13 bases separated the two germline ends. The germline V gene encodes CDR1 MGHRA and CDR2 YSYEKL. The CDR3 length is 16 residues. CDR3 amino acids: CASSQAPGKDNEKLFF. Here the CDR3 DNA reads TGCGCCAGCAGCCAAGCTCCGGGGAAGGATAATGAAAAACTGTTTTTT.

CDR3 bases: TGTGCCAGCAGCCGAGGGGGAGCTCGTGCCACTGAAGCTTTCTTT. Translation gives CASSRGGARATEAFF. This rearrangement joins TRBV12-3 or TRBV12-4 to TRBJ1-1, with D possibly matching TRBD1 (6 bases). This CDR3 is 15 amino acids long. Trimming left V 6 bases short and J 4 bases short, with 18 bases between.

This clonotype was counted a single time. The rearrangement joins TRBV5-1 to TRBJ1-1; 7 bases line up with TRBD1. This CDR3 spans 17 amino acids. Germline V gene sequence: CDR1 SGHRS, CDR2 YFSETQ. J gave up 8 bases and V 3 bases, and 19 bases lay outside the gene matches. The DNA of the CDR3 is TGCGCCAGCAGCTCCCAGGGGGGGGTTAAAGTACTATCGGAAGCTTTCTTT. Its protein is CASSSQGGVKVLSEAFF.

The rearrangement links TRBV20-1 to TRBJ2-3; TRBD2 matches 10 bases. V was clipped by 2 bases and J by 14 bases; unmatched bases: 10. This CDR3 is 13 amino acids long. The germline CDR1 and CDR2 sequences are DFQATT and SNEGSKA (reference sequence). The CDR3 coding sequence is TGCAGTGCTAGATGGGCTAGCGGGGGTCTTGCGTATTTT. The encoded protein is CSARWASGGLAYF.

This rearrangement joins TRBV7-9 to TRBJ1-5; 10 bases map to TRBD1. This CDR3 spans 16 amino acids. V was clipped by 5 bases and J by 0 bases; unmatched bases: 4. Germline V gene data show CDR1 as SEHNR and CDR2 as FQNEAQ (reference sequence). The CDR3 nucleotides read TGTGCCAGCAGCCCAGGACAGGGGGATAGCAATCAGCCCCAGCATTTT. It specifies CASSPGQGDSNQPQHF.

The chain is built from TRBV5-1 and TRBJ2-3; TRBD1 might be the D (6 bases). Germline values: CDR1 SGHRS, CDR2 YFSETQ. V was clipped by 2 bases and J by 3 bases, with 13 bases between them. CDR3 length: 15 amino acids. CDR3 protein: CASSFQGSGTDTQYF. CDR3 bases: TGCGCCAGCAGCTTTCAGGGGAGTGGAACAGATACGCAGTATTTT.

The chain combines TRBV12-3 or TRBV12-4 with TRBJ2-2; 9 bases are shared with TRBD2. The CDR3 runs 15 residues. V lost 6 bases and J lost 5; bases outside the gene matches: 7. CDR3 DNA: TGTGCCAGCAGCCGCGGACTAGCGCGGACCGGGGAGCTGTTTTTT. Amino acids: CASSRGLARTGELFF.

This sequence joins TRBV20-1 and TRBJ2-1; 9 bases map to TRBD2. The CDR3 runs to 17 residues. CDR1 is DFQATT, CDR2 SNEGSKA, per germline (reference sequence). V shed 0 bases, J shed 1 base, and the junction held 7 bases outside the gene matches. The chain's CDR3 is CSARDPSGGPSYNEQFF. The CDR3 nucleotides read TGCAGTGCTAGAGATCCGAGCGGGGGGCCATCCTACAATGAGCAGTTCTTC.

V usage is TRBV10-3 and J usage is TRBJ1-6, with D unclear. V was clipped by 2 bases and J by 8 bases, with 10 bases between them. The CDR3 extends over 14 amino acids. The germline V gene has CDR1 ENHRY and CDR2 SYGVKD. In nucleotides, the CDR3 is TGTGCCATCAGTGAGGCAGATAGGGATTCACCCCTCCACTTT. Protein sequence: CAISEADRDSPLHF.

The V gene is TRBV20-1, the J gene TRBJ1-1; no reliable D call. The ends were cut back, 0 bases at V and 0 bases at J, with 11 bases in the middle. This CDR3 is built from 15 residues. The germline gives CDR1 DFQATT, CDR2 SNEGSKA (reference sequence). CDR3 region: CSAREGGLMNTEAFF. The CDR3 DNA is TGCAGTGCTAGAGAAGGCGGGTTGATGAACACTGAAGCTTTCTTT.